Listed below are T cell receptor beta chains from one sample, sequenced in a study of cytomegalovirus exposure and HLA in healthy donors. The method was immunoSEQ multiplex PCR; TCRdb's version includes in-frame clones alone and lacks a portion of them. The table lists under 60,000 clones, roughly 77% of them singletons. The sequenced sample consisted of PBMCs. All receptors derive from a woman in her forties in good health and CMV-seropositive. Each CDR3 is given with its conserved first and last residue. A D gene is named only where the DNA matches it firmly. Only part of the rows carry a size: once, few, many, or a class if the clone is expanded.

d_gene: -; v_gene: TRBV2; abundance: -; j_gene: TRBJ2-3; CDR3nt: TGTGCCAGCACCCTGGGAGGGGGGACAGATACGCAGTATTTT; CDR3aa: CASTLGGGTDTQYF
d_gene: -; v_gene: TRBV7-3; abundance: -; j_gene: TRBJ2-3; CDR3nt: TGTGCCAGCAGCTTGGGTGGGCCCGAGGATACGCAGTATTTT; CDR3aa: CASSLGGPEDTQYF
d_gene: -; v_gene: TRBV7-9; abundance: -; j_gene: TRBJ1-2; CDR3nt: TGTGCCAGCAGCTCACGAGGGAATGGCTACACCTTC; CDR3aa: CASSSRGNGYTF
d_gene: TRBD1; v_gene: TRBV7-6; abundance: -; j_gene: TRBJ1-6; CDR3nt: TGTGCCAGCAGCTCCCGGGGGACAGTGGGTAGTTCACCCCTCCACTTT; CDR3aa: CASSSRGTVGSSPLHF
d_gene: -; v_gene: TRBV5-6; abundance: -; j_gene: TRBJ1-2; CDR3nt: TGTGCCAGCAGCTTGGCAGCTAACTATGGCTACACCTTC; CDR3aa: CASSLAANYGYTF
d_gene: -; v_gene: TRBV11-2; abundance: -; j_gene: TRBJ2-3; CDR3nt: TGTGCCAGCAGCCCAAGCACAGATACGCAGTATTTT; CDR3aa: CASSPSTDTQYF
d_gene: TRBD2; v_gene: TRBV9; abundance: few; j_gene: TRBJ2-3; CDR3nt: TGTGCCAGCAGCGTAGGGCCTAGCGGGGATACGCAGTATTTT; CDR3aa: CASSVGPSGDTQYF
d_gene: TRBD1; v_gene: TRBV29-1; abundance: -; j_gene: TRBJ2-7; CDR3nt: TGCAGCGTTGAAAAGGTGGCAGGGGGACGCGACGAGCAGTACTTC; CDR3aa: CSVEKVAGGRDEQYF
d_gene: TRBD1; v_gene: TRBV7-2; abundance: -; j_gene: TRBJ1-1; CDR3nt: TGTGCCAGCAGCCGCGACAGGGGGGGGACTGAAGCTTTCTTT; CDR3aa: CASSRDRGGTEAFF
d_gene: -; v_gene: TRBV18; abundance: -; j_gene: TRBJ1-4; CDR3nt: TGTGCCAGCTCACCAATGTTGGGCGACGGTGAAGGCGAAAAACTGTTTTTT; CDR3aa: CASSPMLGDGEGEKLFF
d_gene: TRBD1; v_gene: TRBV19; abundance: -; j_gene: TRBJ2-5; CDR3nt: TGTGCCAGTAGCCCGCCGGGACAGAACCTTCAAGAGACCCAGTACTTC; CDR3aa: CASSPPGQNLQETQYF
d_gene: -; v_gene: TRBV5-1; abundance: -; j_gene: TRBJ1-6; CDR3nt: TGCGCCAGCAGCTCAGAACCCACAGGGCTCTCCTATAATTCACCCCTCCACTTT; CDR3aa: CASSSEPTGLSYNSPLHF
d_gene: TRBD1; v_gene: TRBV27; abundance: -; j_gene: TRBJ2-1; CDR3nt: TGTGCCAGCAGTCTTCGACAGGGTGATGAGCAGTTCTTC; CDR3aa: CASSLRQGDEQFF
d_gene: TRBD1; v_gene: TRBV9; abundance: -; j_gene: TRBJ1-5; CDR3nt: TGTGCCAGCAGCGAGGGGACAGGGGGTGATCAGCCCCAGCATTTT; CDR3aa: CASSEGTGGDQPQHF
d_gene: -; v_gene: TRBV18; abundance: -; j_gene: TRBJ2-3; CDR3nt: TGTGCCAGCTCACCTACGCAGGCTAGCACAGATACGCAGTATTTT; CDR3aa: CASSPTQASTDTQYF
d_gene: -; v_gene: TRBV7-6; abundance: once; j_gene: TRBJ1-1; CDR3nt: TGTGCCAGCAGCTTAGGGGTCAGCGCCGTTAACACTGAAGCTTTCTTT; CDR3aa: CASSLGVSAVNTEAFF
d_gene: -; v_gene: TRBV14; abundance: -; j_gene: TRBJ2-7; CDR3nt: TGTGCCAGCAGCCCCGTTGGTCAGGCCTACGAGCAGTACTTC; CDR3aa: CASSPVGQAYEQYF
d_gene: TRBD1; v_gene: TRBV7-9; abundance: -; j_gene: TRBJ2-5; CDR3nt: TGTGCCAGCAGCCTAACCCTAGGGACAGGGGGCGCGGAGACCCAGTACTTC; CDR3aa: CASSLTLGTGGAETQYF
d_gene: -; v_gene: TRBV7-2; abundance: -; j_gene: TRBJ2-7; CDR3nt: TGTGCCAGCAGCTTAGCAGGGGGCGAGCAGTACTTC; CDR3aa: CASSLAGGEQYF
d_gene: TRBD1; v_gene: TRBV19; abundance: -; j_gene: TRBJ1-5; CDR3nt: TGTTGTAGCACAGGGGGCGGGAGCAATCAGCCCCAGCATTTT; CDR3aa: CCSTGGGSNQPQHF
d_gene: TRBD1; v_gene: TRBV10-3; abundance: -; j_gene: TRBJ2-5; CDR3nt: TGTGCCATCAGTGGGGGACAGCCAGGAGAGACCCAGTACTTC; CDR3aa: CAISGGQPGETQYF
d_gene: TRBD1; v_gene: TRBV5-4; abundance: few; j_gene: TRBJ1-2; CDR3nt: TGTGCCAGCAGCACCCGGGGACAGGGATGGGGTGGCTACACCTTC; CDR3aa: CASSTRGQGWGGYTF
d_gene: TRBD1; v_gene: TRBV6-6; abundance: -; j_gene: TRBJ2-4; CDR3nt: TGTGCCAGCAGACCACAGGGGGCGGCCAAAAACATTCAGTACTTC; CDR3aa: CASRPQGAAKNIQYF
d_gene: TRBD1; v_gene: TRBV7-9; abundance: -; j_gene: TRBJ2-1; CDR3nt: TGTGCCAGCAACAGGGGGTCCACCTACAATGAGCAGTTCTTC; CDR3aa: CASNRGSTYNEQFF
d_gene: TRBD1; v_gene: TRBV7-9; abundance: -; j_gene: TRBJ1-4; CDR3nt: TGTGCCAGCAGCCCGCCGGGACAGGGAGTAGGAAAACTGTTTTTT; CDR3aa: CASSPPGQGVGKLFF
d_gene: -; v_gene: TRBV7-2; abundance: few; j_gene: TRBJ2-7; CDR3nt: TGTGCCAGCAGCTTAGAAGACAGTTTCTCCTACGAGCAGTACTTC; CDR3aa: CASSLEDSFSYEQYF
d_gene: -; v_gene: TRBV4-2; abundance: -; j_gene: TRBJ2-2; CDR3nt: TGTGCCAGCAGCCAAGGGCTCGGGGACACCGGGGAGCTGTTTTTT; CDR3aa: CASSQGLGDTGELFF
d_gene: TRBD1; v_gene: TRBV7-2; abundance: -; j_gene: TRBJ2-1; CDR3nt: TGTGCCAGCAGCTTAAGGGGGCGTCTCAATGAGCAGTTCTTC; CDR3aa: CASSLRGRLNEQFF
d_gene: -; v_gene: TRBV18; abundance: -; j_gene: TRBJ2-2; CDR3nt: TGTGCCAGCTCACCCACAGCGAACACCGGGGAGCTGTTTTTT; CDR3aa: CASSPTANTGELFF
d_gene: TRBD1; v_gene: TRBV5-6; abundance: -; j_gene: TRBJ2-5; CDR3nt: TGTGCCAGCAGCTTGGAGGTGGGACAGTCGCAAGAGACCCAGTACTTC; CDR3aa: CASSLEVGQSQETQYF
d_gene: -; v_gene: TRBV5-4; abundance: -; j_gene: TRBJ2-3; CDR3nt: TGTGCCAGCAGCCCCACCGGGACTAGCACAGATACGCAGTATTTT; CDR3aa: CASSPTGTSTDTQYF
d_gene: TRBD2; v_gene: TRBV5-1; abundance: -; j_gene: TRBJ2-5; CDR3nt: TGCGCCAGCAGCTTGGGATTTGGCGGGGGGGGCCAAGAGACCCAGTACTTC; CDR3aa: CASSLGFGGGGQETQYF
d_gene: TRBD1; v_gene: TRBV19; abundance: -; j_gene: TRBJ2-1; CDR3nt: TGTGCCAGTAGTAGGGACAGGGGAAGCTCCTACAATGAGCAGTTCTTC; CDR3aa: CASSRDRGSSYNEQFF
d_gene: -; v_gene: TRBV15; abundance: -; j_gene: TRBJ2-7; CDR3nt: TGTGCCACCAGCAGAGGGGGGGCGGGGGCACCCACTGGCTACGAGCAGTACTTC; CDR3aa: CATSRGGAGAPTGYEQYF
d_gene: -; v_gene: TRBV7-2; abundance: -; j_gene: TRBJ2-5; CDR3nt: TGTGCCAGCAGCCGAGGGGGGGTTAGACAAGAGACCCAGTACTTC; CDR3aa: CASSRGGVRQETQYF
d_gene: TRBD1; v_gene: TRBV5-4; abundance: few; j_gene: TRBJ2-1; CDR3nt: TGTGCCAGCAGCCCTGACAGGGTCAATGAGCAGTTCTTC; CDR3aa: CASSPDRVNEQFF